The entry below gives a single T cell receptor beta chain sequence along with its context. Its antigen has not been determined. No base-level quality is on record; no much larger clone is a single base apart. Patients with autoimmune disease history or receiving systemic immunosuppression were excluded from the trial. Peripheral blood for TCR sequencing was collected from all dose cohorts at baseline, on cycle 4 day 1, and on cycle 7 day 1. Samples were obtained from an open-label, multicenter, first-in-human phase I dose-escalation trial of ivuxolimab. The trial enrolled adults with locally advanced or metastatic head and neck squamous cell, hepatocellular, melanoma or renal cell carcinoma. Before TCR sequencing, CD4+ T cells and CD8+ T cells were sorted from peripheral blood as separate populations. Genomic DNA was extracted from sorted cells for sequencing of the TCRbeta CDR3 region. The immunoSEQ Assay was used to sequence the TCRbeta CDR3 regions. As stored in TCRdb, this immuneACCESS dataset retains in-frame rearrangements with V and J assigned. A fraction of the clones does not appear; measured against another copy, unresolved V genes explain less than half of the discrepancy, and the remainder lacks a known reason. A total of roughly 48,000 clones appear in this sample, about 83% of them only once. Clones ranked in the top ten supply about 1% of the sample.

These data belong to a study of OX40 agonist ivuxolimab in advanced cancers. Regarding the study in general: Ivuxolimab was a fully human IgG2 agonistic monoclonal antibody targeting the costimulatory receptor OX40 (CD134). Intravenous ivuxolimab was administered to patients every 2 weeks at six dose levels: 0.01, 0.1, 0.3, 1.5, 3 and 10 mg/kg. Of the 50 to 55 patients in dose escalation, about 20 had hepatocellular carcinoma, around 15 had melanoma, 9 had renal cell carcinoma and 9 had head and neck cancer. The dose-escalation cohort was almost 85% male with a mean age of around 62 years, ranging from about 23 to 85. Patients were allowed to have had prior anti-PD-1, anti-PD-L1 or anti-CTLA-4 therapy, and 40% of the dose-escalation patients had previously received checkpoint inhibitors. Partial responses occurred in three dose-escalation patients, of whom one had hepatocellular carcinoma and two had cutaneous melanoma. Peripheral TCRbeta sequencing aimed to test whether ivuxolimab altered TCR sequence diversity and caused clonal T-cell expansion. The paper covers the monotherapy dose-escalation part of the phase I ivuxolimab trial, which included N of about 50 patients. What the research found in general, with its limitations: On average, CD8+ T cells showed more expanded clones than CD4+ T cells after ivuxolimab. At doses from 0.1 to 3.0 mg/kg, clonal expansion was seen in both CD4+ and CD8+ blood T cells between baseline and week 6. In the 0.1-3.0 mg/kg groups, partial responders were among the patients with the lowest normalized peripheral clonal expansion, particularly in CD8+ T cells. Low levels of normalized T-cell clonal expansion were also shown by some nonresponding patients. The antigen specificity of the clonally expanded peripheral T cells was not determined.

The source is an adult with an advanced solid tumor such as melanoma, head and neck, liver or kidney cancer. The sequences come from CD4+ or CD8+ T cells sorted from blood, collected in a trial of the OX40 agonist ivuxolimab.

The encoded CDR3 is CASSLVAAAGGNTIYF. The sequence in DNA is TGTGCCAGCAGCTTAGTCGCGGCAGCAGGTGGAAACACCATATATTTT. The chain was built from TRBV7-9 and TRBJ1-3; no D gene can be assigned with confidence. From the cysteine up to the phenylalanine, the CDR3 has a length of 16 residues. CDR3 DNA is the only sequence kept; it has 48 bases, read in frame from the first base. Trimming takes 1 base from V and 3 bases from J, and the germline ends sit 13 bases apart. Reading the germline V gene (reference sequence) gives CDR1 SEHNR and CDR2 FQNEAQ.